This entry is about one TCR beta chain. Its antigen is not yet known. The input lacks base qualities; no much larger clone sits a single base away. These data are taken from a study of blood T cells in healthy people across ages (dated by TCRdb to 2015 to 2017). As for the study more broadly: In model experiments, roughly one uniquely barcoded TCR beta cDNA molecule per two T cells was captured by template switching. Age-related changes in TCR beta repertoire diversity were measured in the study by deep sequencing normalized with unique cDNA molecular identifiers. The donors were split into four age groups: young (average approximately 16 years), middle-aged (roughly 39), aged (roughly 65) and long-lived (about 82). Two additional independent replicas of 1 million unique cDNA reads from the same blood draw were analyzed for two donors (one aged 18 to 30 and one aged 80 or older).

Relative to germline, V is 0 bases shorter and J is 8 bases shorter, with 12 bases between their ends. The CDR3 measures 14 amino acids from cysteine to phenylalanine. The kept DNA is CDR3 alone, 42 bases in frame from the first base. As encoded in the germline V gene, CDR1 is SGHRS while CDR2 is YFSETQ. The library was prepared using 5' RACE. TCRdb shows the sequencer as Illumina HiSeq 2500. A second PCR of roughly 7 to 12 cycles was run with a J-beta primer mix and a sample-barcoded 5' primer. A template-switch 5' adaptor carrying 12 random nucleotides introduced a unique molecular identifier onto each TCR beta cDNA molecule. At least 2.5 million CDR3-containing paired-end reads were obtained from each sample. First-strand cDNA was synthesized from all RNA with the Mint cDNA synthesis kit, primed by a TRBC-specific oligonucleotide. Following uracil-DNA glycosylase treatment, a first 18-cycle PCR with universal primers M1SS and BC2_uni_R was performed on all cDNA. Under the source paper's analysis protocol: For normalization, 1 million high-quality reads were randomly selected from each sample, with every read carrying a distinct molecular identifier. Instead of being binned into consensus sequences, reads that shared molecular identifiers were thrown out. MiTCR, set to a Q25 quality threshold and the strictest error-elimination algorithm, was used for CDR3 identification, clonotype clustering and error correction. A nonparametric unseen species model with Euler transformation was used to estimate a lower bound on total TCR beta diversity. TCRdb's own reprocessing of the public reads used fastp at Q25 and MiXCR and kept productive beta chains. CDR3 protein duplicates are merged, each entry listing the most common genes and DNA. The authors' filters were not applied to this entry. The sample table shows some 850,000 distinct CDR3 sequences, and roughly 26% are seen once. The ten biggest clones cover 3% of the sample.

The roughly 39 donors, aged 6 to 90 years, were systemically healthy Caucasian individuals from Russia. Each donor gave around 9.9 milliliters of peripheral blood, collected into EDTA-treated Vacutainer tubes. Ficoll-Paque density-gradient centrifugation was used to isolate PBMCs, with at least 6 million per sample. Total RNA, at least 5 micrograms per sample, was extracted from PBMCs with Trizol reagent. For every donor, flow cytometry on a PBMC aliquot measured the percentage of naive CD45RAhigh/CD27high T cells. Study-level results and caveats: Compared with the aged group, more naive CD4+ T cells, fewer expanded clones and increased TCR diversity were shown by the long-lived group, suggesting age selection. The CMV infection status of donors was not known, potentially confounding age-related changes in expanded clonotypes. Observed TCR beta diversity per million T cells fell roughly linearly with age, and a significant reduction was already apparent by age roughly 40. Because profiling used bulk unsorted PBMCs, naive and antigen-experienced compartments could not be compared conclusively. Observed TCR beta diversity correlated strongly with the percentage of naive T cells measured by flow cytometry. Estimates of total diversity based on one million sequenced T cells were considered lower bounds and underestimates.

A further study also used this sample, focusing on T cells of mothers and their children. As noted in the second study: Donors were nine systemically healthy Caucasian individuals: three mothers and their six children. cDNA synthesis used all of the extracted RNA, with approximately 1.6 ug of RNA in each 15 ul reaction. Sample barcodes and 2-4 random nucleotides were added via the M1S primer in the second PCR. More than 8 million TCR beta CDR3 reads were obtained from each mother, and millions of reads were obtained from each child. In both related and unrelated pairs, thymic selection shapes the output of TCR recombination in a similar way, with inherited differences having only a minor effect. Related mother-child pairs always showed normalized repertoire overlap that was slightly higher than in unrelated mother-child pairs, though the difference was never significant. With a sensitivity of about 100 clones per million clonotypes, no persistent microchimeric T cell clones were detected. In the study, deep NGS was used to compare the TCR beta repertoires of mothers and children, and features distinguishing related mother-child pairs from unrelated individuals were sought. The mean age was roughly 36 +/- 4 years for the mothers and approximately 11 +/- 4 years for the children. After adapters were ligated using NEBNext reagents, the libraries underwent 100+100 nt paired-end sequencing on an Illumina HiSeq 2000. To prevent cross-contamination, the mother and child libraries were prepared one month apart and sequenced in separate runs. Each donor had between about 450,000 and 2,200,000 distinct TCR beta clonotypes identified. Naive TCR beta clonotypes were estimated from low-frequency clonotypes matched to each donor's FACS-determined naive share, without sorting.

The origin of this receptor is a boy aged 5-17 years in good health. The sequenced material came from blood. This chain is built from TRBV5-1 and TRBJ2-4; matching of 6 bases hints at TRBD2 as the D gene. The sequenced DNA: TGCGCCAGCAGCTTGGAAGGAGGGCGGTACATTCAGTACTTC. The resulting protein is CASSLEGGRYIQYF.